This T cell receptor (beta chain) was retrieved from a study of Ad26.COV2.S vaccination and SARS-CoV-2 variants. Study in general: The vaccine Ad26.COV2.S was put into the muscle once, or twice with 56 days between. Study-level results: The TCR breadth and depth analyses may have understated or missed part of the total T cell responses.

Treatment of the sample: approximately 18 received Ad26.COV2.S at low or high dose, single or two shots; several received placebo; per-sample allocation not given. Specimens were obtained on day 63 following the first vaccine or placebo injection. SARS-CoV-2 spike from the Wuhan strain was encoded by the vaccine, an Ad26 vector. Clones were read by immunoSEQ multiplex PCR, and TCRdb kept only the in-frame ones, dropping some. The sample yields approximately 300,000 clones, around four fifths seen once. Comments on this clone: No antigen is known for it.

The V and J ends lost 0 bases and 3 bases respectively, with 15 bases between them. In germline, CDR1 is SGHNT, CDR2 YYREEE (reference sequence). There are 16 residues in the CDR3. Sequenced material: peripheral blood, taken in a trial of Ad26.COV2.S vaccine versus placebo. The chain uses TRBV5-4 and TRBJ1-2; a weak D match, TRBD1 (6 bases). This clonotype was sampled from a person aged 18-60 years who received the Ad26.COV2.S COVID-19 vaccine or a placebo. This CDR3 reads CASSLAGGGAHYGYTF. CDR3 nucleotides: TGTGCCAGCAGCTTGGCCGGGGGGGGCGCGCACTATGGCTACACCTTC.